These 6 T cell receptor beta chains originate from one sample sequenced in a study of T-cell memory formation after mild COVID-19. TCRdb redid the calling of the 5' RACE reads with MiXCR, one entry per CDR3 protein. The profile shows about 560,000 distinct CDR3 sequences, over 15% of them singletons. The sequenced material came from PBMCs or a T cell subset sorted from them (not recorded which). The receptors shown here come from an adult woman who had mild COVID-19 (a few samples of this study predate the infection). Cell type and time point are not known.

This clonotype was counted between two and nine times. The CDR3 region has the DNA TGTGCCAGCAGTCGTTACTCGGGGGGGACTGAAGCTTTCTTT. Protein product: CASSRYSGGTEAFF. The chain uses TRBV12-3 or TRBV12-4 and TRBJ1-1; a possible D gene is TRBD1 (5 bases). The ends were cut back, 5 bases at V and 5 bases at J, with 15 bases in the middle. The CDR3 length is 14 residues.

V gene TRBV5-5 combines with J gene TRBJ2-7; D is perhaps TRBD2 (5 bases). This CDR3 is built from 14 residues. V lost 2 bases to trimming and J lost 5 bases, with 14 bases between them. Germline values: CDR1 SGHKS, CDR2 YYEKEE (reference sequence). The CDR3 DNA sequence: TGTGCCAGCAGCTTTCCCGGGGAAGGAGACGAGCAGTACTTC. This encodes CASSFPGEGDEQYF.

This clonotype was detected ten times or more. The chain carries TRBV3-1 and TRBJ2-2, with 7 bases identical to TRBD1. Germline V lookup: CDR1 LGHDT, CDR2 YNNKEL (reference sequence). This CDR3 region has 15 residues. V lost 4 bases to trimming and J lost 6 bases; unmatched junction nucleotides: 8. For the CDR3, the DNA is TGTGCCAGCAGCCGAAGGGAGACAGGGTCCGGGGAGCTGTTTTTT. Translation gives CASSRRETGSGELFF.

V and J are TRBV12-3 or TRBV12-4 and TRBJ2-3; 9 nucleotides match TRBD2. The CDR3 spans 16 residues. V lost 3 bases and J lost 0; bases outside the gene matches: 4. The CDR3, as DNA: TGTGCCAGCAGTTTTGGGACTAGCACTAGCACAGATACGCAGTATTTT. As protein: CASSFGTSTSTDTQYF.

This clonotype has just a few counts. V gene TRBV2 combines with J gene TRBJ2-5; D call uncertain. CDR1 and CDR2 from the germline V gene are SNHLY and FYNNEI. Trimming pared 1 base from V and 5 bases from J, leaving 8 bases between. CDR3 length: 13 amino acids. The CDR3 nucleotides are TGTGCCAGCAGTGAAGGGGCTGCGGAGACCCAGTACTTC. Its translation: CASSEGAAETQYF. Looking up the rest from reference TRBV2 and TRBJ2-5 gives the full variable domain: EPEVTQTPSHQVTQMGQEVILRCVPISNHLYFYWYRQILGQKVEFLVSFYNNEISEKSEIFDDQFSVERPDGSNFTLKIRSTKLEDSAMYFCASSEGAAETQYFGPGTRLLVL.

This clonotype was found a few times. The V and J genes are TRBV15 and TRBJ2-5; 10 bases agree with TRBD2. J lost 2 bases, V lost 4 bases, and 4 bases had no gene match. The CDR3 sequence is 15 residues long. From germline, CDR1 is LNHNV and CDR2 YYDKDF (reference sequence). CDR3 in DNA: TGTGCCACCAGCAAACTAGCGGGGCCACAAGAGACCCAGTACTTC. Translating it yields CATSKLAGPQETQYF. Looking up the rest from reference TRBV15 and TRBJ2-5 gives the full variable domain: DAMVIQNPRYQVTQFGKPVTLSCSQTLNHNVMYWYQQKSSQAPKLLFHYYDKDFNNEADTPDNFQSRRPNTSFCFLDIRSPGLGDTAMYLCATSKLAGPQETQYFGPGTRLLVL.